This TCR beta chain was recorded in a study of identical twins. V trimming: 3 bases; J trimming: 10 bases; junction bases outside the gene matches: 6. Germline CDR1 and CDR2: ENHRY and SYGVKD. The CDR3 covers 14 residues. TCRdb called the 5' RACE reads again in MiXCR, with one record for every CDR3 protein. The sample consists of 200,000 or so distinct CDR3 sequences, roughly 7.5% of them appearing once. This clonotype was counted ten times or more. The data were also submitted as part of a second study, on yellow fever vaccine responses in identical twins.

The clonotype was recovered from a woman younger than 35 in good health. Sequenced material: memory (CD45RO+) T cells sorted from blood. The chain joins TRBV10-3 to TRBJ1-6; 7 bases are shared with TRBD1. In DNA, the CDR3 is TGTGCCATCAGTGATATACAGGGGCTGTCACCCCTCCACTTT. This codes for CAISDIQGLSPLHF.